A single sample gave rise to the 9 T cell receptor beta chains below, sequenced in a study of pediatric ulcerative colitis (dated by TCRdb to 2018 to 2020). The receptor library was made with the immunoSEQ multiplex PCR assay. The clones in this table, taken by TCRdb from immuneACCESS, are in-frame only. Not every clone is retained; where verified, under half of the shortfall comes from an unresolved V gene, and the cause of the rest is unknown. This sample holds tens of thousands of clones; more than 60% were observed only once. The ten largest clones add up to 5.2% of the sample. The sample taken for sequencing was blood. The receptors come from a boy aged 5-17 years with moderate ulcerative colitis.

The chain combines TRBV5-4 with TRBJ2-3, with D possibly matching TRBD2 (5 bases). This CDR3 is 14 amino acids long. Germline loops: CDR1 SGHNT, CDR2 YYREEE (reference sequence). The V gene lost 9 bases and the J gene lost 5 bases, with 19 bases spanning the gap. The CDR3 protein is CAIQLRGSRDTQYF. As DNA, the CDR3 is TGTGCCATCCAGCTAAGAGGGAGTCGAGATACGCAGTATTTT.

V is TRBV18 and J is TRBJ2-3; no clear D. The V gene's germline CDR1 is KGHSH and CDR2 LQKENI. V dropped 2 bases and J dropped 0 bases, with 15 bases sitting between them. The CDR3 has 17 residues. This CDR3 is CASSPIQQPRSTDTQYF. In nucleotides, the CDR3 is TGTGCCAGCTCACCAATACAACAGCCACGCAGCACAGATACGCAGTATTTT.

The rearrangement joins TRBV9 to TRBJ2-7; maybe TRBD1 (6 bases). Germline CDR1 and CDR2: SGDLS and YYNGEE. Trimming stripped 3 bases from V and 5 bases from J, with 12 bases between. The length of the CDR3 is 13 residues. The CDR3 DNA reads TGTGCCAGCAGCGCAGGGGTTTCTAACGAGCAGTACTTC. Translation gives CASSAGVSNEQYF.

This clone was observed a few times. DNA for the CDR3: TGTGCCAGCAGTTACTCTCTGAGGGGGAACACTGAAGCTTTCTTT. Its translation: CASSYSLRGNTEAFF. J is TRBJ1-1 and V is TRBV6-5, with a weak D call TRBD1 (5 bases). With 0 bases removed from V and 1 base from J, the gap between germline ends came to 9 bases. The germline CDR1 and CDR2 sequences are MNHEY and SVGAGI. This CDR3 comprises 15 residues.

J is TRBJ2-3 and V is TRBV27; TRBD1 agrees at 7 bases. Looked up from germline, CDR1 is MNHEY and CDR2 is SMNVEV (reference sequence). The CDR3 extends over 16 amino acids. J was trimmed by 0 bases and V by 6 bases; bases with no gene match: 9. The CDR3 DNA follows: TGTGCCAGCAGAGTTAGACCAGGGGGAAGCACAGATACGCAGTATTTT. This codes for CASRVRPGGSTDTQYF.

The V call is TRBV6-5, the J call TRBJ1-4; D uncertain. This CDR3 has 13 amino acids. Germline CDR1 is MNHEY and CDR2 is SVGAGI. V was shortened by 0 bases and J by 5 bases, with 4 bases between the two germline ends. The chain's CDR3 is CASSYSQNEKLFF. The CDR3 DNA reads as TGTGCCAGCAGTTACTCCCAGAATGAAAAACTGTTTTTT.

The gene calls are TRBV4-3 and TRBJ2-1; D possibly uses TRBD1 or TRBD2 (5 bases each). CDR1 and CDR2 from the germline V gene are LGHNA and YSLEER. Trimming took off 8 bases at V and 7 bases at J, with 15 bases between the two ends. There are 13 residues in the CDR3. CDR3 in amino acids: CASRGVGQNEQFF. DNA of the CDR3: TGCGCCAGCCGGGGCGTCGGGCAAAATGAGCAGTTCTTC.

The chain couples TRBV7-9 to TRBJ2-7, with D unresolved. Per germline, CDR1 SEHNR and CDR2 FQNEAQ (reference sequence). V lost 0 bases to trimming and J lost 2 bases, with 14 bases between them. The CDR3 extends over 16 amino acids. The CDR3: CASSLALRDNPYEQYF. DNA for the CDR3: TGTGCCAGCAGCTTAGCGCTACGAGACAATCCCTACGAGCAGTACTTC.

The chain recombines TRBV9 with TRBJ2-5; possible D gene TRBD2, 5 bases. The germline CDR1 and CDR2 sequences are SGDLS and YYNGEE. This CDR3 comprises 14 residues. The ends were cut back, 0 bases at V and 5 bases at J, with 11 bases in the middle. This CDR3 reads CASSVGGYQETQYF. In nucleotides, the CDR3 is TGTGCCAGCAGCGTAGGAGGGTATCAGGAGACCCAGTACTTC.